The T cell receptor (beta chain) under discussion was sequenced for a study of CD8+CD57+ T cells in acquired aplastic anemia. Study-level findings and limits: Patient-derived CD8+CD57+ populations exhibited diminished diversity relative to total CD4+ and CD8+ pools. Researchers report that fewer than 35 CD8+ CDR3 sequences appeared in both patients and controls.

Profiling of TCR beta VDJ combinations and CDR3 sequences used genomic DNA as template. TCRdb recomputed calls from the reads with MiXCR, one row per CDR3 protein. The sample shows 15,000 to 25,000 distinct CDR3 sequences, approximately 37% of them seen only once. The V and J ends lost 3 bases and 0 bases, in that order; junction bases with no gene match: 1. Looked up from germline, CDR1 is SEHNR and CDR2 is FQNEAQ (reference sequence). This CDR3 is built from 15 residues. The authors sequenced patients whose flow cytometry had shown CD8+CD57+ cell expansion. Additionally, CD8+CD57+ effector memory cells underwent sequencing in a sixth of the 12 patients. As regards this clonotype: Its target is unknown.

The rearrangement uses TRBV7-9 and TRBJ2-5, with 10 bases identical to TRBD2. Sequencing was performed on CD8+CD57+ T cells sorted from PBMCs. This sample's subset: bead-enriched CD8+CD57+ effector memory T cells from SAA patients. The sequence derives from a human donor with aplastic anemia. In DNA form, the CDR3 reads TGTGCCAGCAGCTTTAGCGGGGGGTACCAAGAGACCCAGTACTTC. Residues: CASSFSGGYQETQYF.